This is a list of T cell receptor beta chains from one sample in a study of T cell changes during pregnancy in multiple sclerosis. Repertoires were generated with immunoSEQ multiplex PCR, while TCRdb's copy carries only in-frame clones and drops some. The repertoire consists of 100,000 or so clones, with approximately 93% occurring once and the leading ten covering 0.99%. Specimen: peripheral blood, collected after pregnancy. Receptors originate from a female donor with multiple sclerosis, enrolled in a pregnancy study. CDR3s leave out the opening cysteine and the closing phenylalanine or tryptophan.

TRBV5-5 ASSLRLDPTTDTQY
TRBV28 ASSFRDRGTGELF
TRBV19 ASSRQDRKNTEAF
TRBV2 ASRADRNTGELF
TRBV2 ASSPRSEINEQF
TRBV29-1 SVEDVERGPGTDTQY
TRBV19 ASRDRGVGTQY
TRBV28 ASSFGQHSNQPQH
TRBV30 AWSEVGASGTDTQY
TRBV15 ATSREGQGAYNEQF
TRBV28 ASTRQANQPQH
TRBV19 ASRFGGSETQY
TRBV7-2 ASTVDASSYEQY